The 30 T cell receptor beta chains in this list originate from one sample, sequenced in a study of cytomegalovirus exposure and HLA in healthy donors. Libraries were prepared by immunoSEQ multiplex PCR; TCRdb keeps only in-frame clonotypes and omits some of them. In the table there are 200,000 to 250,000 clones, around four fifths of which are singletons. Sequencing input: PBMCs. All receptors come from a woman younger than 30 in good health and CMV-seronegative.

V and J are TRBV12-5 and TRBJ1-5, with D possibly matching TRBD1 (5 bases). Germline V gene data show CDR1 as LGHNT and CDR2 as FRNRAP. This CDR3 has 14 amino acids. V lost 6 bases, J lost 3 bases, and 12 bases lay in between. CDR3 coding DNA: TGTGCTAGTGGGACCCAGGGTATCAATCAGCCCCAGCATTTT. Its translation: CASGTQGINQPQHF.

DNA for the CDR3: TGTGCCAGCAACCCACCTCAGGGAGAGGGTACAGATACGCAGTATTTT. Protein product: CASNPPQGEGTDTQYF. V usage is TRBV2 and J usage is TRBJ2-3; D could derive from TRBD1 or TRBD2 (5 bases each). Trimming took off 7 bases at V and 3 bases at J, with 20 bases between the two ends. Germline V gene data show CDR1 as SNHLY and CDR2 as FYNNEI. The CDR3 is 16 amino acids.

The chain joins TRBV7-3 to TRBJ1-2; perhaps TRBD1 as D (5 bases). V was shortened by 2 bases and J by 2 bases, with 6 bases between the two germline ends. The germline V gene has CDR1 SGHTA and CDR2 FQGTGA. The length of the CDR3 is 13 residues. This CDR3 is CASSLGDNYGYTF. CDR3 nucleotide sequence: TGTGCCAGCAGCTTAGGGGACAACTATGGCTACACCTTC.

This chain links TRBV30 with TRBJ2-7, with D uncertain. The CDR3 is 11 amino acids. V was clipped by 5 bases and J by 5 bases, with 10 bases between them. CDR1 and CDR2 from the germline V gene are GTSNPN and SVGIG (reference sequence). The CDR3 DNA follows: TGTGCCTGGGAACGGATGCACGAGCAGTACTTC. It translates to CAWERMHEQYF.

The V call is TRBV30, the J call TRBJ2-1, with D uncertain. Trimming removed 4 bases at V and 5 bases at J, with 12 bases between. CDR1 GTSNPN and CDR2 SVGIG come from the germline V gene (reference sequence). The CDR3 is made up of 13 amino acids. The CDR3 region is CAWTSSPHNEQFF. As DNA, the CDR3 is TGTGCCTGGACCTCCTCCCCACACAATGAGCAGTTCTTC. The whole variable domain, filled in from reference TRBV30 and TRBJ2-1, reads SQTIHQWPATLVQPVGSPLSLECTVEGTSNPNLYWYRQAAGRGLQLLFYSVGIGQISSEVPQNLSASRPQDRQFILSSKKLLLSDSGFYLCAWTSSPHNEQFFGPGTRLTVL.

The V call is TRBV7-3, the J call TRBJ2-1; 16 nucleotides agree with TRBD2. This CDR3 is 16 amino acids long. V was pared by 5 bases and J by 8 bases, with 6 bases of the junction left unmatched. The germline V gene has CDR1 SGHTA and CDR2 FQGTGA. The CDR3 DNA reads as TGTGCCAGCAGCCCCGGGACTAGCGGGAGGGCCGATGAGCAGTTCTTC. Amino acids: CASSPGTSGRADEQFF.

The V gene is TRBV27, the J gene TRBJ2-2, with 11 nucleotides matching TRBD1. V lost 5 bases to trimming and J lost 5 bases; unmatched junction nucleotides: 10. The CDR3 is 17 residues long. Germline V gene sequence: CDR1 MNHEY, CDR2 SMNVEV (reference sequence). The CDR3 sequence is CASSNVRTGGLTGELFF. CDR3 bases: TGTGCCAGCAGTAACGTGCGGACAGGGGGCCTGACCGGGGAGCTGTTTTTT.

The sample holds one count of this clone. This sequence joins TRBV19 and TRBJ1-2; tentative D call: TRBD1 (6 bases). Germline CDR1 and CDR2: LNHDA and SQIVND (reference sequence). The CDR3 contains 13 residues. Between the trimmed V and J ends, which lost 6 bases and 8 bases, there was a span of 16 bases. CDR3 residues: CASRGGGLGGYTF. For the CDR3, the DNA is TGTGCCAGTAGGGGAGGGGGTCTGGGCGGCTACACCTTC.

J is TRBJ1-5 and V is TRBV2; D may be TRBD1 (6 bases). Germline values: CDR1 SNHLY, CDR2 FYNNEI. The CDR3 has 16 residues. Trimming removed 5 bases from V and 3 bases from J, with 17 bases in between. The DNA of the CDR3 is TGTGCCAGCAGTCTATTCGGGGACACGACCAATCAGCCCCAGCATTTT. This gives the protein CASSLFGDTTNQPQHF.

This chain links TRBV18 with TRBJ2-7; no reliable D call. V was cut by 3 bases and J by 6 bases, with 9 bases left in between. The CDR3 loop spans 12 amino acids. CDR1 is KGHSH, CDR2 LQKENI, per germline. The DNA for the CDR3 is TGTGCCAGCTCACCTGCAGGCGCCGAGCAGTACTTC. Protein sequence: CASSPAGAEQYF.

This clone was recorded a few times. DNA of the CDR3: TGTGCCAGCAGTCCTCACACCGGGGAGCTGTTTTTT. Protein sequence: CASSPHTGELFF. V is TRBV27 and J is TRBJ2-2; no firm D call. This CDR3 contains 12 residues. Trimming shortened V by 5 bases and J by 3 bases, and 4 bases separated the two germline ends. Germline V gene sequence: CDR1 MNHEY, CDR2 SMNVEV (reference sequence).

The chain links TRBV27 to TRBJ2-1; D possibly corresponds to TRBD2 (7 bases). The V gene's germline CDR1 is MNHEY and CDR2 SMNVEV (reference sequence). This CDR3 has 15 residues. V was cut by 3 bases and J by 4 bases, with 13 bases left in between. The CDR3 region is CASSLAGAIYNEQFF. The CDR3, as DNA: TGTGCCAGCAGTTTGGCGGGGGCGATATACAATGAGCAGTTCTTC.

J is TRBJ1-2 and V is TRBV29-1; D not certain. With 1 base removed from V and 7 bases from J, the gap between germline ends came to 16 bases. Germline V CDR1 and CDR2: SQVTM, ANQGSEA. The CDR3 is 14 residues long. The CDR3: CSVEAEGFFSGYTF. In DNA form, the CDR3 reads TGCAGCGTTGAAGCGGAGGGTTTCTTCTCTGGCTACACCTTC.

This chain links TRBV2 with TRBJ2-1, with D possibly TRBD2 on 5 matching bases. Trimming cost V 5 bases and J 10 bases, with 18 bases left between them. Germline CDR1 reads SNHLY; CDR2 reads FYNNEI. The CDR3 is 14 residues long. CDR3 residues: CASSPATGLAEQFF. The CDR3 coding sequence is TGTGCCAGCAGTCCCGCAACCGGACTGGCGGAGCAGTTCTTC.

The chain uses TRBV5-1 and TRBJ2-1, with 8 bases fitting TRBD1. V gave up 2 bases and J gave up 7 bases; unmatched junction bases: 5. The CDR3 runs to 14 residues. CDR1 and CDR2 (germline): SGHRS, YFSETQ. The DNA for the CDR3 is TGCGCCAGCAGCTTTGGACAGGGCCAGAATGAGCAGTTCTTC. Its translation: CASSFGQGQNEQFF.

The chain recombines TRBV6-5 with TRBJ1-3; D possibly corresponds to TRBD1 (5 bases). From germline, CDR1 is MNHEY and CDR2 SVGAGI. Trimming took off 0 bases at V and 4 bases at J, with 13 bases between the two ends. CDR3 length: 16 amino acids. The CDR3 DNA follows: TGTGCCAGCAGTTACTCGCCCGGGGCCTCGGGAAACACCATATATTTT. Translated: CASSYSPGASGNTIYF.

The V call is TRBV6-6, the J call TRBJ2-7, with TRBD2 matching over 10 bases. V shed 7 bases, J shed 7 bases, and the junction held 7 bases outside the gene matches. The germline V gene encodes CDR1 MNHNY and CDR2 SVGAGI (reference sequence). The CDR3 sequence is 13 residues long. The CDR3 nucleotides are TGTGCCAGCACGGAGCGGGAGGGCCTTGAGCAGTACTTC. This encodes CASTEREGLEQYF.

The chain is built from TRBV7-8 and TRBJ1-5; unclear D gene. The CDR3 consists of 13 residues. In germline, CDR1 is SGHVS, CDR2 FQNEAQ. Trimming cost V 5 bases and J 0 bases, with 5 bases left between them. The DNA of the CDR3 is TGTGCCAGCAGCCCCAATAGCAATCAGCCCCAGCATTTT. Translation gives CASSPNSNQPQHF.

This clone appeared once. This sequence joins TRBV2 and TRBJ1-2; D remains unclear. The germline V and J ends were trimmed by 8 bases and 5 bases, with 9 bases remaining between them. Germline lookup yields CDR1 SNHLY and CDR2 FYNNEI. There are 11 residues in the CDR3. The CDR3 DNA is TGTGCCAGCTCAAAACTATATGGCTACACCTTC. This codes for CASSKLYGYTF. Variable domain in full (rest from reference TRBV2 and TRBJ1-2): EPEVTQTPSHQVTQMGQEVILRCVPISNHLYFYWYRQILGQKVEFLVSFYNNEISEKSEIFDDQFSVERPDGSNFTLKIRSTKLEDSAMYFCASSKLYGYTFGSGTRLTVV.

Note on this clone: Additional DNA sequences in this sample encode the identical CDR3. This CDR3 is CASSLAGSNQPQHF. In nucleotides, the CDR3 is TGCGCCAGCAGCTTGGCAGGTAGCAATCAGCCCCAGCATTTT. This sequence joins TRBV5-1 and TRBJ1-5; D gene uncertain. Germline assignment: CDR1 SGHRS and CDR2 YFSETQ. CDR3 length: 14 residues. V dropped 0 bases and J dropped 0 bases, with 4 bases sitting between them.

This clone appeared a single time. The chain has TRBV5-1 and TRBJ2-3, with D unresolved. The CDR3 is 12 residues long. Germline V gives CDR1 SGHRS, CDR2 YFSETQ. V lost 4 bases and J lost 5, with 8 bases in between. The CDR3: CASSPLQDTQYF. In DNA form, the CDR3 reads TGCGCCAGCAGCCCACTACAAGATACGCAGTATTTT.

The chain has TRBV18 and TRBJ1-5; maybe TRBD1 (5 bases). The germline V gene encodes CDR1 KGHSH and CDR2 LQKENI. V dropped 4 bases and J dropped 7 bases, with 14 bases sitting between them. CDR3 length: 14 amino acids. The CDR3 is CASSRDGGPQPQHF. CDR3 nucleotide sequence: TGTGCCAGCTCACGGGACGGAGGCCCGCAGCCCCAGCATTTT.

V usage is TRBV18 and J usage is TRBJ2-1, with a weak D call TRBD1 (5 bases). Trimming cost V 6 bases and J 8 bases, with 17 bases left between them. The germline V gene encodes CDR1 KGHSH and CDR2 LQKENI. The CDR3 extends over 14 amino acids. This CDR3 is CASSQTSGIDEQFF. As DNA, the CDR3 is TGTGCCAGCTCCCAAACATCAGGGATCGATGAGCAGTTCTTC.

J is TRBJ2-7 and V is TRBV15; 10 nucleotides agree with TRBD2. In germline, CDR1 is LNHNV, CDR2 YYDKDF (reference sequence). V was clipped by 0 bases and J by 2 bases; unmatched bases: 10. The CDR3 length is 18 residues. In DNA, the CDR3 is TGTGCCACCAGCAGAGATAAGTCTAGCGGGGGTGTACCCTACGAGCAGTACTTC. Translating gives CATSRDKSSGGVPYEQYF.

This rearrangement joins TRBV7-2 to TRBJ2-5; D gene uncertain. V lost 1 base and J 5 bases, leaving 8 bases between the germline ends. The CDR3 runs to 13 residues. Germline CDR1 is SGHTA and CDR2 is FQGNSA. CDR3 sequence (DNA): TGTGCCAGCAGCTTAGGTTTTCGGGAGACCCAGTACTTC. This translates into CASSLGFRETQYF.

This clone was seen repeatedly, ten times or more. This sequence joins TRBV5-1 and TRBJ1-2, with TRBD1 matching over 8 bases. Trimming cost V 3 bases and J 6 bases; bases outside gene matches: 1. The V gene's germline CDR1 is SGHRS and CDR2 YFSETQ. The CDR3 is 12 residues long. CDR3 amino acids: CASSSTGDGYTF. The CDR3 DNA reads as TGCGCCAGCAGCTCGACAGGGGATGGCTACACCTTC.

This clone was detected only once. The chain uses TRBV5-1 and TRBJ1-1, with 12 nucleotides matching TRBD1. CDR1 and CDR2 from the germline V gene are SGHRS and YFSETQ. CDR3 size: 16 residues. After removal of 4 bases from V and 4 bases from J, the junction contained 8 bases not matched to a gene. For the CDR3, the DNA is TGCGCCAGCAGCGCGGCGGGACAGGGGGCGGTCACTGAAGCTTTCTTT. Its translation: CASSAAGQGAVTEAFF.

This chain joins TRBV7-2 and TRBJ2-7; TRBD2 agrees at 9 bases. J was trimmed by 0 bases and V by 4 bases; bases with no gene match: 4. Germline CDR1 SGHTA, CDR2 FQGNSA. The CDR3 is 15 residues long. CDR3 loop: CASSSSGTSSYEQYF. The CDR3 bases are TGTGCCAGCAGCTCTAGCGGGACCAGCTCCTACGAGCAGTACTTC.

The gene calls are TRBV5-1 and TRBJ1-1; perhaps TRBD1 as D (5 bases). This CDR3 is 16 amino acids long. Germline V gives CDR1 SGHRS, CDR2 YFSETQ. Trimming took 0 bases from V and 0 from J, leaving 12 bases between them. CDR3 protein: CASSLEGRRLNTEAFF. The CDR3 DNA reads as TGCGCCAGCAGCTTGGAGGGGCGGCGATTGAACACTGAAGCTTTCTTT.

CDR3 DNA: TGCGCCAGCAGCTTGACGTCGGCAGATACGCAGTATTTT. Translated: CASSLTSADTQYF. The chain joins TRBV5-1 to TRBJ2-3; D not certain. Germline CDR1 and CDR2: SGHRS and YFSETQ. The CDR3 has 13 amino acids. Trimming cost V 1 base and J 4 bases, with 7 bases left between them.